Listed below are T cell receptor beta chains from one sample, sequenced in a study of blood T cell repertoires in COVID-19. Sequencing was performed with immunoSEQ multiplex PCR; in TCRdb, only in-frame clones are kept and a portion is missing. The table includes tens of thousands of clones, around nine tenths detected once. The source material was peripheral blood. The receptor source for this set is a woman of 80 years or more with acute or convalescent COVID-19. CDR3s include the opening cysteine and the closing phenylalanine or tryptophan. Not every row has a clone size; where given, it reads once, few, many or a size class.

>NA|TRBJ1-1|TRBV12-3/TRBV12-4
CASSPRNTEAFF
>NA|TRBJ1-1|TRBV5-1
CASSLPGLGSEAFF
>NA|TRBJ2-5|TRBV7-8
CASSLVAQETQYF
>NA|TRBJ1-1|TRBV6-5
CASSYSNGNLNTEAFF
>once|TRBJ2-2|TRBV10-1
CASSDSLNTGELFF
>NA|TRBJ1-5|TRBV4-2
CASSQESRNQPQHF
>NA|TRBJ2-3|TRBV29-1
CSVVGGQVTQYF
>NA|TRBJ2-5|TRBV28
CASRKTSGRAETQYF
>NA|TRBJ1-2|TRBV7-9
CASSPSGWGYTF
>once|TRBJ1-2|TRBV3-1/TRBV3-2
CASSQGASQVYGYTF
>NA|TRBJ1-3|TRBV7-2
CASSLGTGGTKRNTIYF
>NA|TRBJ2-3|TRBV7-2
CASSLGTLVNTQYF
>NA|TRBJ1-2|TRBV18
CASSPGTGAHGYTF
>NA|TRBJ1-2|TRBV6-6
CASRLTENYGYTF
>NA|TRBJ1-6|TRBV19
CASSTRDNYNSPLHF
>NA|TRBJ1-4|TRBV20-1
CSASSDREGEKLFF
>NA|TRBJ1-4|TRBV6-1
CASSETSDEKLFF
>NA|TRBJ1-1|TRBV2
CASSDQGVRNTEAFF
>NA|TRBJ1-3|TRBV7-2
CASSLSGANSGNTIYF
>NA|TRBJ1-2|TRBV10-3
CAISFTNYGYTF
>once|TRBJ2-3|TRBV7-2
CASKSGGAATDTQYF
>once|TRBJ2-1|TRBV7-3
CASSPPGGDEQFF
>NA|TRBJ1-2|TRBV19
CASSNRKANYGYTF
>NA|TRBJ1-1|TRBV19
CATQGGGTEAFF
>NA|TRBJ1-3|TRBV19
CASTPPGQRSGNTIYF